A single sample is the source of the 2 T cell receptor beta chains below, sequenced in a study of T cells in Graves' hyperthyroidism and ophthalmopathy (dated by TCRdb to the late 2010s). Receptors were amplified or captured by multiplex PCR. The sequencer listed for this sample is Illumina HiSeq 2000. The TCR beta CDR3 regions were amplified from RNA transcripts. The TCR CDR3 was subjected to a first round of RT-PCR using the HTBI primer set and the Qiagen OneStep RT-PCR kit. TCRdb reprocessing: public reads trimmed at Q25 with fastp, clones called with MiXCR, in-frame beta chains kept. Rows with a matching CDR3 protein are joined into one entry that keeps the most common DNA and genes. Present in this sample are about 640,000 distinct CDR3 sequences, around 21% of which were seen just once. The ten top clones hold 30% to 40% of the sample. Sequencing was performed on blood. The receptors stem from a young man with Graves' ophthalmopathy.

This chain connects TRBV20-1 to TRBJ2-1; 13 nucleotides line up with TRBD2. Trimming cost V 5 bases and J 9 bases; bases outside gene matches: 10. Germline loops: CDR1 DFQATT, CDR2 SNEGSKA (reference sequence). This CDR3 comprises 15 residues. In DNA, the CDR3 is TGCAGTGCTGCAACTAGCGGGAGGGCCCGTGGTGAGCAGTTCTTC. This codes for CSAATSGRARGEQFF.

The CDR3 loop is CASNRGRPGELFF. The CDR3 bases are TGTGCCAGCAATCGCGGGAGGCCTGGGGAGCTGTTTTTT. The chain joins TRBV12-3 or TRBV12-4 to TRBJ2-2; 8 bases are a match to TRBD2. V shed 7 bases, J shed 8 bases, and the junction held 6 bases outside the gene matches. The CDR3 has 13 amino acids.